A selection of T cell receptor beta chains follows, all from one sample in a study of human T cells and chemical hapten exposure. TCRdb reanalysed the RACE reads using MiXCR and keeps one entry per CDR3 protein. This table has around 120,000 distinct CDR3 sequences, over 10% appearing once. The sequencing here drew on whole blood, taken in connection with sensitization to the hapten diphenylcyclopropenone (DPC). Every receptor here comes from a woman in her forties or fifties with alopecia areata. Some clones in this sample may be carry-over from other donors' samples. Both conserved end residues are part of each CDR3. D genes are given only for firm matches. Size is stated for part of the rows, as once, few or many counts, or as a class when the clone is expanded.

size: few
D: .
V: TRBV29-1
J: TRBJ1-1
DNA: TGCAGCGTTGAAGGGCAACAGAACACTGAAGCTTTCTTT
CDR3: CSVEGQQNTEAFF

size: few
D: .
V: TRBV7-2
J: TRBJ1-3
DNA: TGTGCCAGCAGATCCCCGGGGGCGCCTGGAAACACCATATATTTT
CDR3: CASRSPGAPGNTIYF

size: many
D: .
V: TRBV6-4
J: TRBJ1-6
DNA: TGTGCCAGCAGTGACAAACCGATAAATTCACCCCTCCACTTT
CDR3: CASSDKPINSPLHF

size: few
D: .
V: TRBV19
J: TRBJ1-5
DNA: TGTGCCAGTAGTTTCAGGGGTAGCAATCAGCCCCAGCATTTT
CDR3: CASSFRGSNQPQHF

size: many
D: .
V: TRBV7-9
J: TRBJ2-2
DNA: TGTGCCAGCCGGGGGTACGCCGGGGAGCTGTTTTTT
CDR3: CASRGYAGELFF

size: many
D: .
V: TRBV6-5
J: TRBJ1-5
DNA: TGTGCCAGCAGTCAGGGTGCACCGGGGCTGCCCCAGCATTTT
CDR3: CASSQGAPGLPQHF

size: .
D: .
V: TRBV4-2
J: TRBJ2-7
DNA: TGTGCCAGCAGCCAAGGGACGTCCATGAGCTCCTACGAGCAGTACTTC
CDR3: CASSQGTSMSSYEQYF

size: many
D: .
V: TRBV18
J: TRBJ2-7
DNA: TGTGCCAGCTCACCCGCCAGCTACGAGCAGTACTTC
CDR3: CASSPASYEQYF

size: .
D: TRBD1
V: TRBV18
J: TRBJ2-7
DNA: TGTGCCAGCTCACCCTCAGACAGGGGCTTAGGCTACGAGCAGCACTTC
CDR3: CASSPSDRGLGYEQHF

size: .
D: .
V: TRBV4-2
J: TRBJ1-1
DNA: TGTGCCAGCAGCCACAACAGGGCCAAATGGGAAGCTTTCTTT
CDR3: CASSHNRAKWEAFF

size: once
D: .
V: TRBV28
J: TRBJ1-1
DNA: TGTGCCAGCAGCCCGGCCTATCGTGCAGGGCGTACCACTGAAGCTTTCTTT
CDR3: CASSPAYRAGRTTEAFF

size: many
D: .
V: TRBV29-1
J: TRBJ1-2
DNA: TGCAGCGTTGATGAAGACGGGGGCTACACCTTC
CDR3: CSVDEDGGYTF

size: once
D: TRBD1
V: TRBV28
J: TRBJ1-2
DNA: TGTGCCAGCAGGGGGGACAGGGGAGGTGATGGCTACACCTTC
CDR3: CASRGDRGGDGYTF

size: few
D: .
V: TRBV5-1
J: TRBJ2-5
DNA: TGCGCCAGCAGCTTTGGGACCGCGCAAGAGACCCAGTACTTC
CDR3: CASSFGTAQETQYF

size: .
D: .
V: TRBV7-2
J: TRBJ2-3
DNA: TGTGCCAGCTCAAGGGTGCTTGCAGATACGCAGTATTTT
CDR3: CASSRVLADTQYF

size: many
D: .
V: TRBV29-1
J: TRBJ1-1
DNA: TGCAGCAGCCGGGGCCCCGGGACTGAAGCTTTCTTT
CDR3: CSSRGPGTEAFF

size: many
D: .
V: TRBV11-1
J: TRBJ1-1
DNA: TGTGCCAGCAGCTTTCAGGGACACACTGAAGCTTTCTTT
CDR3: CASSFQGHTEAFF